Below, 27 T cell receptor beta chains from the same sample are listed, as sequenced in a study of radiotherapy plus CTLA-4 blockade in lung cancer (dated by TCRdb to 2017 to 2018). The library came from the immunoSEQ multiplex PCR assay. Imported from immuneACCESS, the table was reduced by TCRdb to in-frame sequences with V and J called. These copies leave out some clones; in studies compared against another copy, an unresolved V gene accounts for under half, and the cause of the remainder is not known. Counted in this sample were more than 40,000 clones; roughly 64% of them appeared once. 20% to 30% of the sample comes from the top ten. Sequenced here: peripheral blood, sampled from a patient treated with radiotherapy plus ipilimumab. The receptors stem from a human donor with non-small cell lung cancer who had a partial response to radiotherapy plus ipilimumab.

Sample share makes this clone medium-sized. The chain links TRBV18 to TRBJ1-5; maybe TRBD1 (5 bases). The CDR3 has 14 amino acids. Deletions cut 2 bases from V and 7 bases from J, with 12 bases between. Germline-derived CDR1 and CDR2 are KGHSH and LQKENI. The CDR3 loop is CASSPRGREQPQHF. The CDR3, as DNA: TGTGCCAGCTCACCAAGGGGACGGGAGCAGCCCCAGCATTTT.

A few counts support this clone. The rearrangement uses TRBV6-1 and TRBJ1-4, with unresolved D. CDR3 length: 12 amino acids. Trimming removed 10 bases from V and 2 bases from J, with 8 bases in between. CDR1 is MNHNS, CDR2 SASEGT, per germline. CDR3 nucleotide sequence: TGTGCCACGCGTCGTACTAATGAAAAACTGTTTTTT. It specifies CATRRTNEKLFF.

DNA of the CDR3: TGTGCCAGCAGCTTGGGCCGGGGCGAGCAGTACTTC. Translating it yields CASSLGRGEQYF. The rearrangement joins TRBV4-2 to TRBJ2-7, with D possibly TRBD2 on 5 matching bases. The V end lost 5 bases, the J end lost 6 bases, and 11 bases lay between the germline ends. CDR1 is LGHNA, CDR2 YNFKEQ, per germline. This CDR3 has 12 residues.

This sequence joins TRBV6-1 and TRBJ1-5, with D possibly TRBD1 on 6 matching bases. There are 14 residues in the CDR3. Germline CDR1 reads MNHNS; CDR2 reads SASEGT. Trimming took 7 bases from V and 6 from J, leaving 16 bases between them. This CDR3 reads CASTPRGSVQPQHF. The CDR3 DNA follows: TGTGCCAGCACCCCCAGGGGATCGGTTCAGCCCCAGCATTTT.

This clone showed up just a few times. CDR3 sequence: CASSPAGTDADEQFF. The CDR3 nucleotides are TGTGCCAGCAGTCCCGCCGGGACAGACGCCGATGAGCAGTTCTTC. This rearrangement joins TRBV7-9 to TRBJ2-1, with 7 bases lining up with TRBD1. Germline V CDR1 and CDR2: SEHNR, FQNEAQ (reference sequence). This CDR3 spans 15 amino acids. V shed 6 bases and J 8 bases; nucleotides not matched to a gene: 13. Supplemented by reference TRBV7-9 and TRBJ2-1, the full variable domain reads DTGVSQNPRHKITKRGQNVTFRCDPISEHNRLYWYRQTLGQGPEFLTYFQNEAQLEKSRLLSDRFSAERPKGSFSTLEIQRTEQGDSAMYLCASSPAGTDADEQFFGPGTRLTVL.

This chain links TRBV18 with TRBJ2-3; TRBD1 is a possible D gene (5 bases). CDR1 is KGHSH and CDR2 is LQKENI in the germline V gene. V gave up 2 bases and J gave up 2 bases, with 14 bases separating them. The CDR3 sequence is 16 residues long. In DNA, the CDR3 is TGTGCCAGCTCACCAGCAGGGTCCCGTTCCACAGATACGCAGTATTTT. It specifies CASSPAGSRSTDTQYF.

This clone was seen a handful of times. The gene calls are TRBV5-1 and TRBJ2-2; no definite D call. CDR1 and CDR2 (germline): SGHRS, YFSETQ. The CDR3 has 11 amino acids. V lost 1 base and J lost 11, with 6 bases in between. DNA of the CDR3: TGCGCCAGCAGCTTGACAAGAGAGCTGTTTTTT. Residues: CASSLTRELFF. Using reference TRBV5-1 and TRBJ2-2 for the parts outside the CDR3, the full variable domain is KAGVTQTPRYLIKTRGQQVTLSCSPISGHRSVSWYQQTPGQGLQFLFEYFSETQRNKGNFPGRFSGRQFSNSRSEMNVSTLELGDSALYLCASSLTRELFFGEGSRLTVL.

The chain couples TRBV7-2 to TRBJ1-4, with D perhaps matching TRBD1 (6 bases). The CDR3 extends over 13 amino acids. V lost 5 bases and J 5 bases, leaving 9 bases between the germline ends. The germline CDR1 and CDR2 sequences are SGHTA and FQGNSA. The CDR3 sequence is CASSRGQNEKLFF. CDR3 DNA sequence: TGTGCCAGCAGCCGTGGACAGAATGAAAAACTGTTTTTT.

The chain recombines TRBV9 with TRBJ1-1, with no clear D. V was trimmed by 0 bases and J by 2 bases, leaving 8 bases between them. In germline, CDR1 is SGDLS, CDR2 YYNGEE. The CDR3 covers 14 residues. The CDR3 sequence is CASSVALGNTEAFF. The CDR3 DNA sequence: TGTGCCAGCAGCGTAGCTTTGGGCAACACTGAAGCTTTCTTT.

Notes on this clone: At one boundary the junction diverges from the germline segment, which might be a read error. V is TRBV7-6 and J is TRBJ1-1; TRBD1 agrees at 8 bases. The CDR3 is 14 residues long. Germline V gene lookup returns CDR1 SGHVS and CDR2 FNYEAQ. The CDR3 DNA reads TGTGCCAGCAGCTTAGGGACAGGGAACTCTGAAGCTTTCTTT. Its translation is CASSLGTGNSEAFF.

This chain links TRBV15 with TRBJ2-7, with D perhaps TRBD1 (6 bases). Trimming took off 2 bases at V and 2 bases at J, with 7 bases between the two ends. Germline V lookup: CDR1 LNHNV, CDR2 YYDKDF (reference sequence). The CDR3 covers 13 residues. The CDR3 protein is CATSRRGTYEQYF. The DNA for the CDR3 is TGTGCCACCAGCAGAAGGGGGACCTACGAGCAGTACTTC.

The chain carries TRBV4-2 and TRBJ1-3; D gene ambiguous. The germline V gene encodes CDR1 LGHNA and CDR2 YNFKEQ. V was cut by 4 bases and J by 4 bases, with 17 bases left in between. The CDR3 has 16 amino acids. The CDR3 coding sequence is TGTGCCAGCAGCCGGACGGGAAAGGCTTCGGGAAACACCATATATTTT. Its translation: CASSRTGKASGNTIYF.

The chain combines TRBV5-4 with TRBJ2-5; possibly TRBD1 for D (7 bases). The CDR3 runs 15 residues. Germline V gene data show CDR1 as SGHNT and CDR2 as YYREEE (reference sequence). Trimming took 0 bases from V and 5 from J, leaving 14 bases between them. CDR3 sequence reads: CASSLVGGGGETQYF. The CDR3 DNA is TGTGCCAGCAGCTTGGTTGGAGGGGGCGGGGAGACCCAGTACTTC.

The chain carries TRBV6-5 and TRBJ1-5; a weak D match, TRBD1 (6 bases). The length of the CDR3 is 15 residues. V lost 6 bases and J lost 5, with 17 bases in between. Germline V gene sequence: CDR1 MNHEY, CDR2 SVGAGI. CDR3 loop: CASSRRGGAYQPQHF. In DNA, the CDR3 is TGTGCCAGCAGCCGCAGGGGTGGGGCTTATCAGCCCCAGCATTTT.

On this clone: At one of its ends the junction is not consistent with the germline gene, which may arise from a read error. The sample contains more than one DNA sequence encoding this CDR3. V and J are TRBV18 and TRBJ2-7; TRBD2 matches 10 bases. In germline, CDR1 is KGHSH, CDR2 LQKENI. CDR3 size: 19 residues. For the CDR3, the DNA is TGTGCCAGCTCACCAGCGAAAGGGGGGACTAGCGTAAGCTCCTACGAGCAGTACTTT. Its protein is CASSPAKGGTSVSSYEQYF. The full variable domain, rest sourced from reference TRBV18 and TRBJ2-7, is NAGVMQNPRHLVRRRGQEARLRCSPMKGHSHVYWYRQLPEEGLKFMVYLQKENIIDESGMPKERFSAEFPKEGPSILRIQQVVRGDSAAYFCASSPAKGGTSVSSYEQYFGPGTRLTVT.

This chain links TRBV4-1 with TRBJ1-2, with 11 nucleotides matching TRBD1. From germline, CDR1 is MGHRA and CDR2 YSYEKL. Trimming took 4 bases from V and 8 from J; bases not matched to a gene: 18. This CDR3 is built from 18 residues. The CDR3 spells CASSPRGQGASGGKGYTF. CDR3 DNA: TGCGCCAGCAGCCCTCGCGGACAGGGGGCTTCGGGGGGTAAGGGCTACACCTTC.

The CDR3 region has the DNA TGCGCCAGCAGAAGGGCTAGCGGGGGGGAGGGACATAGCACAGATACGCAGTATTTT. This gives the protein CASRRASGGEGHSTDTQYF. J is TRBJ2-3 and V is TRBV5-1, with 12 bases fitting TRBD2. V was clipped by 5 bases and J by 0 bases; unmatched bases: 13. Germline values: CDR1 SGHRS, CDR2 YFSETQ. CDR3 length equals 19 residues.

This clone was picked up one time. The chain is built from TRBV5-4 and TRBJ2-2; unclear D gene. Germline loops: CDR1 SGHNT, CDR2 YYREEE (reference sequence). V lost 0 bases, J lost 4 bases, and 10 bases lay in between. The CDR3 extends over 15 amino acids. The CDR3 sequence is CASSLEVVPTGELFF. In nucleotides, the CDR3 is TGTGCCAGCAGCTTGGAAGTAGTTCCCACCGGGGAGCTGTTTTTT. Using reference TRBV5-4 and TRBJ2-2 for the parts outside the CDR3, the full variable domain is ETGVTQSPTHLIKTRGQQVTLRCSSQSGHNTVSWYQQALGQGPQFIFQYYREEENGRGNFPPRFSGLQFPNYSSELNVNALELDDSALYLCASSLEVVPTGELFFGEGSRLTVL.

The V gene is TRBV7-6, the J gene TRBJ2-5; 10 bases map to TRBD2. The CDR3 covers 16 residues. Germline CDR1 reads SGHVS; CDR2 reads FNYEAQ. The V gene end was trimmed by 1 base and the J gene end by 5 bases; junction bases not matched to a gene: 7. The CDR3 sequence is CASSLVVSGGTETQYF. CDR3 nucleotides: TGTGCCAGCAGCTTAGTGGTTAGCGGGGGGACGGAGACCCAGTACTTC. Filled out from reference TRBV7-6 and TRBJ2-5, the complete variable domain reads GAGVSQSPRYKVTKRGQDVALRCDPISGHVSLYWYRQALGQGPEFLTYFNYEAQQDKSGLPNDRFSAERPEGSISTLTIQRTEQRDSAMYRCASSLVVSGGTETQYFGPGTRLLVL.

This chain links TRBV19 with TRBJ2-3; 9 bases map to TRBD2. CDR1 is LNHDA and CDR2 is SQIVND in the germline V gene (reference sequence). V lost 3 bases, J lost 5 bases, and 6 bases stayed unmatched. This CDR3 is built from 15 residues. The CDR3 sequence: CASSISAGGLDTQYF. The CDR3 bases are TGTGCCAGTAGTATTTCAGCGGGGGGCTTAGATACGCAGTATTTT.

The chain is built from TRBV4-2 and TRBJ1-1; D is perhaps TRBD1 (5 bases). CDR3 length: 15 residues. Per germline, CDR1 LGHNA and CDR2 YNFKEQ. Deletions cut 3 bases from V and 1 base from J, with 12 bases between. CDR3 in DNA: TGTGCCAGCAGCCAGGAGGGGCTCTCGAACACTGAAGCTTTCTTT. It is translated as CASSQEGLSNTEAFF.

V usage is TRBV19 and J usage is TRBJ1-3; perhaps TRBD1 as D (5 bases). V shed 10 bases and J shed 0 bases, with 16 bases lying between them. CDR3 length equals 15 residues. Germline-derived CDR1 and CDR2 are LNHDA and SQIVND (reference sequence). The CDR3 coding sequence is TGTGCCACCCAGTCCAGGGCAAGCTCTGGAAACACCATATATTTT. Residues: CATQSRASSGNTIYF. The variable domain in full, completed from reference TRBV19 and TRBJ1-3, reads DGGITQSPKYLFRKEGQNVTLSCEQNLNHDAMYWYRQDPGQGLRLIYYSQIVNDFQKGDIAEGYSVSREKKESFPLTVTSAQKNPTAFYLCATQSRASSGNTIYFGEGSWLTVV.

This clone was recorded once. The genes are TRBV30 and TRBJ2-7, with 9 bases fitting TRBD1. J was trimmed by 5 bases and V by 5 bases; bases with no gene match: 4. The CDR3 has 12 residues. Germline CDR1 and CDR2: GTSNPN and SVGIG (reference sequence). CDR3 DNA: TGTGCCTGGGGGACAGGGCTCCACGAGCAGTACTTC. This translates into CAWGTGLHEQYF.

This clone was found a few times. The CDR3: CASSPVLAGGNSYNEQFF. The CDR3 DNA reads as TGTGCCAGCTCACCCGTCCTAGCGGGGGGGAACTCCTACAATGAGCAGTTCTTC. The chain joins TRBV18 to TRBJ2-1, with 12 bases fitting TRBD2. The V segment lost 3 bases and the J segment 0 bases; nucleotides outside the gene matches: 6. CDR3 size: 18 residues. CDR1 is KGHSH, CDR2 LQKENI, per germline.

The chain employs TRBV7-8 and TRBJ1-1; possible D gene TRBD1, 5 bases. The CDR3 length is 13 residues. Germline values: CDR1 SGHVS, CDR2 FQNEAQ. The germline V and J ends were trimmed by 2 bases and 4 bases, with 8 bases remaining between them. The DNA of the CDR3 is TGTGCCAGCAGCTTACAGGGAGGCACTGAAGCTTTCTTT. Protein sequence: CASSLQGGTEAFF.

The V gene is TRBV10-2, the J gene TRBJ1-2; TRBD1 matches at 9 bases. Germline CDR1 WSHSY, CDR2 SAAADI. This CDR3 comprises 13 residues. V trimming: 7 bases; J trimming: 6 bases; junction bases outside the gene matches: 6. The CDR3 DNA reads as TGCGCCAGCACCCGAAGGACAGGGGATGGCTACACCTTC. Translating it yields CASTRRTGDGYTF.

A few counts support this clone. The chain is built from TRBV7-2 and TRBJ1-6, with D maybe TRBD1 (5 bases). The CDR3 is made up of 16 amino acids. V lost 4 bases and J 6 bases, leaving 16 bases between the germline ends. Germline CDR1 SGHTA, CDR2 FQGNSA. CDR3 nucleotide sequence: TGTGCCAGCAGCTGGCGCTACTGGGGGGTTAATTCACCCCTCCACTTT. Protein sequence: CASSWRYWGVNSPLHF.